This TCR beta chain was captured by sequencing in a study of blood T cell repertoires in COVID-19. Background on the study: In each case, the material was cDNA or gDNA derived from T cells, B-cell-depleted T cells, or PBMCs.

In the original analysis: By means of reference gene primer amplification, nucleated cell counts were estimated. Profiled with immunoSEQ multiplex PCR; TCRdb holds only in-frame clones, not every one. V and J calls and clone size come straight from that table; D and trimming were deduced from the DNA. The sample comprises almost 90,000 clones, approximately 89% of which are singletons, and around 10% rests with the top ten. From germline, CDR1 is SNHLY and CDR2 FYNNEI. The CDR3 consists of 13 residues. Between the trimmed V and J ends, which lost 6 bases and 0 bases, there was a span of 6 bases. Points on this clone: In the same sample, other DNA sequences code for this CDR3.

The gene calls are TRBV2 and TRBJ1-3; tentative D call: TRBD1 (5 bases). Material for sequencing was peripheral blood. This clonotype was sampled from an elderly man with acute or convalescent COVID-19. CDR3 in amino acids: CASSQGSGNTIYF. CDR3 nucleotides: TGTGCCAGCAGCCAGGGCTCTGGAAACACCATATATTTT. The full variable domain, with the rest looked up from reference TRBV2 and TRBJ1-3, is EPEVTQTPSHQVTQMGQEVILRCVPISNHLYFYWYRQILGQKVEFLVSFYNNEISEKSEIFDDQFSVERPDGSNFTLKIRSTKLEDSAMYFCASSQGSGNTIYFGEGSWLTVV.